These 10 T cell receptor beta chains were sequenced from one sample in a study of blood T cells in healthy people across ages. It was with a sample-barcoded 5' primer and a J-beta primer mix that a second PCR of about 7 to 12 cycles was run. TCRdb fed the 5' RACE reads into MiXCR, producing one record per CDR3 protein. This table has over 700,000 distinct CDR3 sequences, about 53% appearing once. Material: blood. Receptor source: a man at least 80 years old in good health.

The V gene is TRBV18, the J gene TRBJ1-2, with TRBD1 matching over 9 bases. This CDR3 is built from 16 residues. CDR1 and CDR2 from the germline V gene are KGHSH and LQKENI. V was pared by 6 bases and J by 0 bases, with 8 bases of the junction left unmatched. CDR3 region: CASSPGQGQTNYGYTF. CDR3 sequence (DNA): TGTGCCAGCTCGCCGGGACAGGGCCAGACTAACTATGGCTACACCTTC.

This clonotype was seen more than once but under ten times. This sequence joins TRBV14 and TRBJ1-4, with D unresolved. Trimming stripped 0 bases from V and 7 bases from J, with 12 bases between. There are 15 residues in the CDR3. CDR1 is SGHDN and CDR2 is FVKESK in the germline V gene. The CDR3 sequence is CASSQDIPGGEKLFF. DNA of the CDR3: TGTGCCAGCAGCCAAGACATCCCCGGTGGTGAAAAACTGTTTTTT.

The chain links TRBV5-6 to TRBJ1-3; TRBD1 matches at 7 bases. V shed 4 bases, J shed 2 bases, and the junction held 6 bases outside the gene matches. This CDR3 is 15 amino acids long. Germline V gene lookup returns CDR1 SGHDT and CDR2 YYEEEE. CDR3 nucleotide sequence: TGTGCCAGCAGCGCAACAGGGGTCCCTGGAAACACCATATATTTT. Translating it yields CASSATGVPGNTIYF.

In its sample, this clonotype was seen a few times. The V call is TRBV5-1, the J call TRBJ2-1, with 10 positions matching TRBD2. Losses at the gene ends were 7 bases for V and 2 bases for J; bases not matched to a gene: 6. CDR3 length: 15 amino acids. Looked up from germline, CDR1 is SGHRS and CDR2 is YFSETQ. Here the CDR3 DNA reads TGCGCCAGCTTGGCCCTAGCGGGAGCCTACAATGAGCAGTTCTTC. Amino acid sequence: CASLALAGAYNEQFF. Using reference TRBV5-1 and TRBJ2-1 for the parts outside the CDR3, the full variable domain is KAGVTQTPRYLIKTRGQQVTLSCSPISGHRSVSWYQQTPGQGLQFLFEYFSETQRNKGNFPGRFSGRQFSNSRSEMNVSTLELGDSALYLCASLALAGAYNEQFFGPGTRLTVL.

The gene calls are TRBV2 and TRBJ1-2; TRBD1 might be the D (6 bases). Deletions cut 8 bases from V and 8 bases from J, with 24 bases between. The CDR3 is 15 amino acids. CDR1 and CDR2 from the germline V gene are SNHLY and FYNNEI. In DNA form, the CDR3 reads TGTGCCAGCGCTAAACGGGACTCAGGGGTTGGAGGCTACACCTTC. It codes for CASAKRDSGVGGYTF.

The chain joins TRBV7-3 to TRBJ2-2, with 8 bases that match TRBD2. Trimming took 1 base from V and 5 from J; bases not matched to a gene: 6. Germline CDR1 reads SGHTA; CDR2 reads FQGTGA. The CDR3 runs to 16 residues. CDR3 in amino acids: CASSLRTGLGTGELFF. For the CDR3, the DNA is TGTGCCAGCAGCTTAAGGACGGGACTAGGGACCGGGGAGCTGTTTTTT.

The rearrangement links TRBV25-1 to TRBJ1-1, with D possibly being TRBD1 (5 bases). With 8 bases removed from V and 3 bases from J, the gap between germline ends came to 13 bases. CDR1 MGHDK and CDR2 SYGVNS come from the germline V gene. This CDR3 comprises 13 residues. CDR3 DNA: TGTGCCAGCGTGGGAGGAGGGGACACTGAAGCTTTCTTT. Its translation: CASVGGGDTEAFF. The full variable domain, its missing parts supplied by reference TRBV25-1 and TRBJ1-1, is EADIYQTPRYLVIGTGKKITLECSQTMGHDKMYWYQQDPGMELHLIHYSYGVNSTEKGDLSSESTVSRIRTEHFPLTLESARPSHTSQYLCASVGGGDTEAFFGQGTRLTVV.

The chain has TRBV9 and TRBJ2-5; 8 bases align to TRBD2. The germline V gene encodes CDR1 SGDLS and CDR2 YYNGEE. The CDR3 sequence is 14 residues long. The trim removed 4 bases at V and 4 bases at J, leaving 6 bases unmatched. Here the CDR3 reads CASSPDGRGETQYF. The CDR3 DNA reads TGTGCCAGCAGCCCCGACGGGAGGGGAGAGACCCAGTACTTC.

This clonotype was observed a handful of times. Germline and junction disagree at one end, which may indicate a read error. The genes are TRBV11-3 and TRBJ2-3, with D unresolved. The length of the CDR3 is 14 residues. CDR1 and CDR2 from the germline V gene are SGHNT and YENEEA. The CDR3 loop reads CASSVDQGTDTQYF. Here the CDR3 DNA reads TGTGCCAGCAGCGTAGACCAGGGCACAGATACGCAGTATTTT. Full variable domain (outside the CDR3, taken from reference TRBV11-3 and TRBJ2-3): EAGVVQSPRYKIIEKKQPVAFWCNPISGHNTLYWYLQNLGQGPELLIRYENEEAVDDSQLPKDRFSAERLKGVDSTLKIQPAELGDSAVYLCASSVDQGTDTQYFGPGTRLTVL.

This clonotype was detected only a few times. The gene calls are TRBV7-9 and TRBJ2-3; D is possibly TRBD1 or TRBD2 (6 bases each). Germline lookup yields CDR1 SEHNR and CDR2 FQNEAQ (reference sequence). The CDR3 consists of 14 residues. The V and J ends lost 7 bases and 14 bases respectively, with 25 bases between them. The CDR3 DNA follows: TGTGCCAGCACCTCGTGGAGGGGACACAGATACGCGTATTTT. This encodes CASTSWRGHRYAYF.